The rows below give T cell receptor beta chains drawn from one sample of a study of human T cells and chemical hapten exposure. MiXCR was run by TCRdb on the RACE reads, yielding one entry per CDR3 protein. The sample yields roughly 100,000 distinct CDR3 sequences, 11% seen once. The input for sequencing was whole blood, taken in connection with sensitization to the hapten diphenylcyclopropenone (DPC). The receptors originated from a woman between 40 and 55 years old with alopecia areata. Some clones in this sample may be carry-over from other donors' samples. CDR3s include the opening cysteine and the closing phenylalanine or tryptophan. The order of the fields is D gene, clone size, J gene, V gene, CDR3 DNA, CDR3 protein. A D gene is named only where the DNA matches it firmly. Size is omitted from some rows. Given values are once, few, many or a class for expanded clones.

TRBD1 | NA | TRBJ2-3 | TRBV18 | TGTGCCAGCTCACCACCGGGACAGGGCACAGATACGCAGTATTTT | CASSPPGQGTDTQYF
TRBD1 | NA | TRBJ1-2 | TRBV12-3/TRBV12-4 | TGTGCCAGCACCCCGGACAGGGCCCGGAACTATGGCTACACCTTC | CASTPDRARNYGYTF
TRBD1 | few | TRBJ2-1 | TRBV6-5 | TGTGCCAGCACCGCTCCGGGACAGGTCGGTGAGCAGTTCTTC | CASTAPGQVGEQFF
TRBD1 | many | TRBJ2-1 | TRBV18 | TGTGCCAGCTCAACCCCGGGGACAGTATACAATGAGCAGTTCTTC | CASSTPGTVYNEQFF
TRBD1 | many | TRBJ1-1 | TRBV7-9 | TGTGCCAGCAGTAACCACAGGACAGGGCTTAGGAGAACTGAAGCTTTCTTT | CASSNHRTGLRRTEAFF
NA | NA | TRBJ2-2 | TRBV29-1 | TGCAGCGTTGAAGATCAACAGTTGATGTCCGGGGAGCTGTTTTTT | CSVEDQQLMSGELFF
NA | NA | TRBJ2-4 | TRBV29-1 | TGCAGCGTTGACTCCGGTCCCGCGGGGAGAAACATTCAGTACTTC | CSVDSGPAGRNIQYF
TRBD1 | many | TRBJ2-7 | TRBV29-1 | TGCAGCGTTGAAGGGGGCAGGGGGCGGAACGAGCAGTACTTC | CSVEGGRGRNEQYF
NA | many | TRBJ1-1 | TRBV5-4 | TGTGCCAGCAGCTTCGGTGGGGCAGCGAGGACTGAAGCTTTCTTT | CASSFGGAARTEAFF
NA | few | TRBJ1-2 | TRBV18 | TGTGCCAGCTCACCATCCGGGACGGCCGCCTATGGCTACACCTTC | CASSPSGTAAYGYTF
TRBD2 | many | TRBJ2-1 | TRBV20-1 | TGCAGTGCTAGGATTTTAGCGGGAGGGCCCTTAGATGAGCAGTTCTTC | CSARILAGGPLDEQFF
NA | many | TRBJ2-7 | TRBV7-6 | TGTGCCAGCAGCGTAGACGGTCGAATCGGGGAGCAGTACTTC | CASSVDGRIGEQYF
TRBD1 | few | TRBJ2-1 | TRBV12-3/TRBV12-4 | TGTGCCAGCAGTTTAGTGATGGGGACAGGGCCGAGCTCCTACAATGAGCAGTTCTTC | CASSLVMGTGPSSYNEQFF
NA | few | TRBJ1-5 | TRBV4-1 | TGCGCCAGCAGCCAAGATCCCGATCAGCCCCAGCATTTT | CASSQDPDQPQHF
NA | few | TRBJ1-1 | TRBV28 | TGTGCCAGCAGTTCTTACATGGGGGCGCGTGAAGCTTTCTTT | CASSSYMGAREAFF
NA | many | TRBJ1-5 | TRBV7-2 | TGTGCCAGCAGCTTAGCCCTGACAGGCAATCAGCCCCAGCATTTT | CASSLALTGNQPQHF
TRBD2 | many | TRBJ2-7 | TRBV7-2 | TGTGCCAGCAGCTTAGTGTCTAGACCCCCTAGCGGGACGCACTACGAGCAGTACTTC | CASSLVSRPPSGTHYEQYF
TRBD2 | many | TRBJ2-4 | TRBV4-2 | TGTGCCAGCAGCCAAGATTTAGCGGGAGGGCCGAGAAACATTCAGTACTTC | CASSQDLAGGPRNIQYF
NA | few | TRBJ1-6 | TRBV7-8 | TGTGCCAGCAGCCCGAAAGAGGGGTTGGGCTATAATTCACCCCTCCACTTT | CASSPKEGLGYNSPLHF
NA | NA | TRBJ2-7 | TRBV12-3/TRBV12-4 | TGTGCCAGCTCCCGGGACGCCAGCCTCGGCACCGAGCAGTACTTC | CASSRDASLGTEQYF
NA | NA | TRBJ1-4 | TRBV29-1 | TGCAGCGTCTTGGGGGTTGGCGAAAAACTGTTTTTT | CSVLGVGEKLFF
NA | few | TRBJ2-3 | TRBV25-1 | TGTGCCAGCACCGAGGGAAATACGCAGTATTTT | CASTEGNTQYF
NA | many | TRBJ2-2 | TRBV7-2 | TGTGCCAGCAGCCTAGGACCCGGGGAGCTGTTTTTT | CASSLGPGELFF
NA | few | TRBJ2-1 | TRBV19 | TGTGCCAGTAGTATTGGCAATTCGAAGCAGTTCTTC | CASSIGNSKQFF
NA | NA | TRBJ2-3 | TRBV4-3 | TGCGCCAGCAGCCAGACCGCTGTTACCGGGGGCACAGATACGCAGTATTTT | CASSQTAVTGGTDTQYF
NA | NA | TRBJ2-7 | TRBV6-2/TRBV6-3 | TGTGCCTGCAGTTACAACGGCTACGAGCAGTACTTC | CACSYNGYEQYF
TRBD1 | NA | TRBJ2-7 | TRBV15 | TGTGCCACCAGCACTAACAGGGGCGAGCAGTACTTC | CATSTNRGEQYF
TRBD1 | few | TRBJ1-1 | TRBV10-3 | TGTGCCATCAGGACGACAGGGTCTCACACTGAAGCTTTCTTT | CAIRTTGSHTEAFF
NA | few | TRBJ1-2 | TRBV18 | TGTGCCAGCTCACCGAATCAGGCCGGGGGTAACTATGGCTACACCTTC | CASSPNQAGGNYGYTF
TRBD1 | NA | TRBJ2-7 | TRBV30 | TGTGCCTGGACCCACAGGGGCCGGGACGAGCAGTACTTC | CAWTHRGRDEQYF
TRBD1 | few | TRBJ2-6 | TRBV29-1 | TGCAGCGTTGGTCGGTCGGGACAGGGCTTGTCCTCTGGGGCCAACGTCCTGACTTTC | CSVGRSGQGLSSGANVLTF
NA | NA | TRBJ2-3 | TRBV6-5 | TGTGCCAGCAGTTACTCGACCCTCAGACTTGCAGATACGCAGTATTTT | CASSYSTLRLADTQYF
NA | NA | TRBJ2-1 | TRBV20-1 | TGCAGTGCGCCCGGGACATCCGAAGTAGAGCAGTTCTTC | CSAPGTSEVEQFF
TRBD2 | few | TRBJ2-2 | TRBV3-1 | TGTGCCAGCAGCCCCCCTAGCGGGAGGTGGACCGGGGAGCTGTTTTTT | CASSPPSGRWTGELFF
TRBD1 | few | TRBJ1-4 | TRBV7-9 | TGTGCCAGCAGCTTCGACAGGGCTCGTAATGAAAAACTGTTTTTT | CASSFDRARNEKLFF
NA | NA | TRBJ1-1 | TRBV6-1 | TGTGCCAGCACGAAAGGCCCCCAGGGCACTGAAGCTTTCTTT | CASTKGPQGTEAFF
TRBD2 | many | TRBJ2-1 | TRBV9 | TGTGCCAGCAGCGGGGGACTAGCAGTATACAATGAGCAGTTCTTC | CASSGGLAVYNEQFF
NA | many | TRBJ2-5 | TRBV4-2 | TGTGCCAGCAGCCCTGCCATGGCGGGGACCCAGTACTTC | CASSPAMAGTQYF
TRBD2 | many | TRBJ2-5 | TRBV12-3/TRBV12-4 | TGTGCCAGCAGCCAAACTAGCGGGGGACACCAAGAGACCCAGTACTTC | CASSQTSGGHQETQYF
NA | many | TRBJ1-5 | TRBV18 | TGTGCCAGCTCCAGTAGACAGAGCAGCAATCAGCCCCAGCATTTT | CASSSRQSSNQPQHF
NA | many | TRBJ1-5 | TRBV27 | TGTGCCAGCAGTTCCGGCGGGGGCCAGCATTTT | CASSSGGGQHF
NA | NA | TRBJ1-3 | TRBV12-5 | TGTGCTAGTTCAAACGACGGCCGTCCTTCTGGAAACACCATATATTTT | CASSNDGRPSGNTIYF
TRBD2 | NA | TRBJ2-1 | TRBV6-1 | TGTGCCAGCAGTGAAAGGGCTAGCGGATACAATGAGCAGTTCTTC | CASSERASGYNEQFF
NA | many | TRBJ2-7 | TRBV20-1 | TGCAGTGCAACCGGGACGCGAACCTACGAGCAGTACTTC | CSATGTRTYEQYF
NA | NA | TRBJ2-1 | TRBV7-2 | TGTGCCAGCAGCTTAGCCCGTTTGACCAGCGGAATTTCATATGAGCAGTTCTTC | CASSLARLTSGISYEQFF
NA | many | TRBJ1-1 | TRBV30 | TGTGCCTGGATTAAGTTGGCCGGCACTGAAGCTTTCTTT | CAWIKLAGTEAFF